Shown below are 14 T cell receptor beta chains from a single sample sequenced in a study of regulatory T cells in long-lasting Graves disease. The TCR beta library used iRepertoire HTBI primers with Arm-PCR amplification of CDR3. TCRdb ran MiXCR on the multiplex PCR reads and lists one entry per CDR3 protein. The table records hundreds of thousands of distinct CDR3 sequences, 22% of them present only once. Time point in this sample: persistent/refractory GD, antithyroid drugs over 5 years with positive TRAb. Generation of the TCR library employed RNA extracted from PBMCs. The specimen was peripheral blood mononuclear cells (PBMCs), collected when the disease was refractory, from a patient treated with antithyroid drugs. These receptors all stem from a female donor with Graves disease.

The V gene is TRBV9, the J gene TRBJ2-3; D unresolved. The CDR3 contains 14 residues. Germline V lookup: CDR1 SGDLS, CDR2 YYNGEE. Between the trimmed V and J ends, which lost 4 bases and 3 bases, there was a span of 12 bases. The CDR3 is CASSPETQTDTQYF. In DNA, the CDR3 is TGTGCCAGCAGCCCCGAAACGCAAACAGATACGCAGTATTTT.

This clonotype has at least ten counts. The CDR3 DNA reads TGTGCCACCAGTGATTCGGTATTCGGGAAAGCTTTCTTT. This gives the protein CATSDSVFGKAFF. V usage is TRBV24-1 and J usage is TRBJ1-1; D is unclear. CDR3 length: 13 amino acids. Between the trimmed V and J ends, which lost 2 bases and 9 bases, there was a span of 12 bases. CDR1 is KGHDR and CDR2 is SFDVKD in the germline V gene.

This clonotype was counted a few times. The CDR3 DNA reads TGTGCCAGCAGCGTAGGGAGAGGACTAAACACTGAAGCTTTCTTT. Protein product: CASSVGRGLNTEAFF. V and J are TRBV9 and TRBJ1-1; D remains ambiguous. This CDR3 is built from 15 residues. The V and J ends lost 0 bases and 2 bases respectively, with 11 bases between them. The V gene's germline CDR1 is SGDLS and CDR2 YYNGEE.

Ten or more counts support this clonotype. The chain is built from TRBV7-9 and TRBJ1-6; weak D call: TRBD1 (5 bases). CDR1 and CDR2 from the germline V gene are SEHNR and FQNEAQ (reference sequence). The CDR3 contains 14 residues. Trimming cost V 5 bases and J 8 bases, with 13 bases left between them. This CDR3 is CASSPGAVHSPLHF. The CDR3 bases are TGTGCCAGCAGCCCCGGGGCAGTACATTCACCCCTCCACTTT.

This clonotype appeared many times. The chain links TRBV6-1 to TRBJ1-5, with D hard to call. V lost 7 bases, J lost 0 bases, and 7 bases lay in between. The CDR3 has 13 amino acids. CDR1 and CDR2 from the germline V gene are MNHNS and SASEGT. CDR3 DNA: TGTGCCAGCACGGATAATAGCAATCAGCCCCAGCATTTT. Translation gives CASTDNSNQPQHF.

The chain joins TRBV24-1 to TRBJ2-3, with D maybe TRBD1 (6 bases). V gave up 4 bases and J gave up 3 bases, with 13 bases separating them. Germline V CDR1 and CDR2: KGHDR, SFDVKD. The length of the CDR3 is 15 residues. In DNA, the CDR3 is TGTGCCACCAGTGAGTCAGGGGTAGGGACAGATACGCAGTATTTT. Translated: CATSESGVGTDTQYF.

This clonotype was observed many times. This rearrangement joins TRBV7-2 to TRBJ2-5, with 8 nucleotides matching TRBD2. Germline V gene data show CDR1 as SGHTA and CDR2 as FQGNSA. This CDR3 contains 15 residues. V was clipped by 1 base and J by 4 bases; unmatched bases: 5. CDR3 amino acids: CASSLEGTRGETQYF. DNA for the CDR3: TGTGCCAGCAGCTTAGAGGGGACTAGGGGAGAGACCCAGTACTTC.

This clonotype was detected a few times. This sequence joins TRBV2 and TRBJ2-3; D gene ambiguous. The germline CDR1 and CDR2 sequences are SNHLY and FYNNEI. This CDR3 is built from 15 residues. The ends were cut back, 4 bases at V and 0 bases at J, with 11 bases in the middle. The CDR3 region has the DNA TGTGCCAGCAGTGGAGTCAGATCTAGCACAGATACGCAGTATTTT. Translated, it gives CASSGVRSSTDTQYF.

This clonotype has ten or more counts. An end of the junction does not agree with germline; a read error may underlie this. The rearrangement links TRBV2 to TRBJ2-7; 12 positions match TRBD2. This CDR3 comprises 15 residues. Germline V gene data show CDR1 as SNHLY and CDR2 as FYNNEI. The CDR3 here is CASREGLAGTYEQYF. The CDR3 DNA follows: TGTGCCAGCAGGGAAGGACTAGCGGGGACCTACGAGCAGTACTTC.

This clonotype was observed many times. The genes are TRBV3-1 and TRBJ1-1; weak D call: TRBD1 (5 bases). Germline assignment: CDR1 LGHDT and CDR2 YNNKEL (reference sequence). CDR3 length: 13 residues. Trimming pared 3 bases from V and 4 bases from J, leaving 9 bases between. The CDR3 DNA is TGTGCCAGCAGCCAGGGGGGTTTCACTGAAGCTTTCTTT. Its translation is CASSQGGFTEAFF.

This clonotype was counted a few times. CDR3 sequence (DNA): TGTGCCAGCAGTATGCTACCCGGGACACCCAGGGAGACCCAGTACTTC. This encodes CASSMLPGTPRETQYF. This rearrangement joins TRBV27 to TRBJ2-5, with a possible D match to TRBD1 (6 bases). The CDR3 length is 16 residues. The V end lost 5 bases, the J end lost 5 bases, and 21 bases lay between the germline ends. Germline-derived CDR1 and CDR2 are MNHEY and SMNVEV (reference sequence).

The sample holds a few counts of this clonotype. The chain recombines TRBV6-2 or TRBV6-3 with TRBJ2-7, with TRBD2 identical over 8 bases. After removal of 5 bases from V and 3 bases from J, the junction contained 12 bases not matched to a gene. The germline gives CDR1 MNHEY, CDR2 SVGEGT. The CDR3 is made up of 16 amino acids. CDR3 nucleotide sequence: TGTGCCAGCAGTGACCCAGCGGGGGCGCTTGACTACGAGCAGTACTTC. This translates into CASSDPAGALDYEQYF.

The rearrangement joins TRBV5-1 to TRBJ2-1; 7 bases agree with TRBD2. From germline, CDR1 is SGHRS and CDR2 YFSETQ. Germline trimming cut 5 bases from V and 2 bases from J; bases unmatched to any gene: 7. The CDR3 is made up of 15 amino acids. The CDR3 region is CASSPLASTYNEQFF. CDR3 coding DNA: TGCGCCAGCAGTCCACTAGCGTCGACCTACAATGAGCAGTTCTTC.

The rearrangement joins TRBV10-3 to TRBJ2-7; D might be TRBD1 or TRBD2, each matching 5 bases. The CDR3 is 15 amino acids. Germline V gene data show CDR1 as ENHRY and CDR2 as SYGVKD. Between the trimmed V and J ends, which lost 0 bases and 5 bases, there was a span of 14 bases. The CDR3 region is CAISESGPSTDEQYF. The CDR3 DNA reads as TGTGCCATCAGTGAGTCGGGACCCTCTACCGACGAGCAGTACTTC.